One and the same sample provided the 20 T cell receptor beta chains below, sequenced in a study of cytomegalovirus exposure and HLA in healthy donors. Clones were sequenced by immunoSEQ multiplex PCR, and TCRdb holds only the in-frame ones, with some missing. The sample includes 130,000 to 150,000 clones, 70% to 90% seen only once; the top ten take less than 7%. Sequenced material: PBMCs. The receptors originated from a woman aged 25-40 years in good health and CMV-seropositive.

This chain links TRBV5-3 with TRBJ2-1; the D gene is possibly TRBD2 (6 bases). TRBV5-3 is designated an ORF whose function remains uncertain. Trimming left V 5 bases short and J 6 bases short, with 18 bases between. CDR3 length: 15 residues. CDR3 region: CARRHRLVNVNEQFF. CDR3 coding DNA: TGTGCCAGAAGACACAGACTAGTAAACGTCAATGAGCAGTTCTTC.

This chain's CDR3 is CASSPPHSLQGAGNTIYF. CDR3 bases: TGTGCCAGCTCACCGCCCCACTCCCTTCAGGGCGCTGGAAACACCATATATTTT. The chain carries TRBV18 and TRBJ1-3, with a weak D call TRBD1 (5 bases). Germline loops: CDR1 KGHSH, CDR2 LQKENI. The length of the CDR3 is 18 residues. The V end lost 3 bases, the J end lost 2 bases, and 20 bases lay between the germline ends. The variable domain in full, completed from reference TRBV18 and TRBJ1-3, reads NAGVMQNPRHLVRRRGQEARLRCSPMKGHSHVYWYRQLPEEGLKFMVYLQKENIIDESGMPKERFSAEFPKEGPSILRIQQVVRGDSAAYFCASSPPHSLQGAGNTIYFGEGSWLTVV.

The chain employs TRBV6-4 and TRBJ2-3; TRBD1 matches 7 bases. J was trimmed by 3 bases and V by 5 bases; bases with no gene match: 8. Germline values: CDR1 MRHNA, CDR2 SNTAGT. The CDR3 length is 15 residues. The CDR3 loop reads CASSRGPHRTDTQYF. The CDR3 coding sequence is TGTGCCAGCAGTAGGGGGCCCCATAGGACAGATACGCAGTATTTT.

The chain employs TRBV5-1 and TRBJ2-1; tentatively, D is TRBD2 (5 bases). Between the trimmed V and J ends, which lost 6 bases and 5 bases, there was a span of 18 bases. The CDR3 extends over 15 amino acids. In germline, CDR1 is SGHRS, CDR2 YFSETQ. Written as DNA, the CDR3 is TGCGCCAGCATGACCTGGGAGTCGCCGAACAATGAGCAGTTCTTC. Amino acids: CASMTWESPNNEQFF.

The chain has TRBV5-1 and TRBJ2-1, with 7 bases aligning to TRBD2. V dropped 5 bases and J dropped 3; count of bases not matched to a gene: 8. Looked up from germline, CDR1 is SGHRS and CDR2 is YFSETQ. This CDR3 spans 15 amino acids. CDR3 coding DNA: TGCGCCAGCAGTGTTGCGGGAGTGGGCTACAATGAGCAGTTCTTC. Translation gives CASSVAGVGYNEQFF.

CDR3 bases: TGCAGTGCTTCCCTCGTTGAGCAGTTCTTC. As protein: CSASLVEQFF. This chain links TRBV20-1 with TRBJ2-1; no reliable D call. CDR1 and CDR2 from the germline V gene are DFQATT and SNEGSKA (reference sequence). CDR3 length: 10 residues. V was clipped by 5 bases and J by 9 bases, with 8 bases between them.

The chain links TRBV29-1 to TRBJ2-7; D is perhaps TRBD2 (6 bases). The CDR3 runs 13 residues. V dropped 4 bases and J dropped 1 base, with 11 bases sitting between them. Germline V gene data show CDR1 as SQVTM and CDR2 as ANQGSEA. The CDR3 DNA follows: TGCAGCGTTGCACCGGGACTTTCCTACGAGCAGTACTTC. This translates into CSVAPGLSYEQYF.

The chain uses TRBV2 and TRBJ2-3; 7 nucleotides align to TRBD2. Germline lookup yields CDR1 SNHLY and CDR2 FYNNEI. This CDR3 is built from 15 residues. The junction had 11 bases not matched to a gene; V was cut back by 7 bases and J by 4 bases. CDR3 DNA: TGTGCCAGCACCCCTGGGGGGGGAGGCGCAGATACGCAGTATTTT. It yields the protein CASTPGGGGADTQYF.

This clone appeared a single time. The chain uses TRBV7-6 and TRBJ2-2, with D possibly being TRBD2 (6 bases). Germline V CDR1 and CDR2: SGHVS, FNYEAQ. The CDR3 has 14 residues. V lost 5 bases to trimming and J lost 6 bases, with 13 bases between them. CDR3 loop: CASSRAGEAGELFF. The CDR3 DNA reads TGTGCCAGCAGCAGGGCCGGGGAGGCCGGGGAGCTGTTTTTT.

The CDR3 DNA is TGTGCCAGCAGTTTAAGCAGGCCCTCCTACGAGCAGTACTTC. It encodes CASSLSRPSYEQYF. This chain links TRBV28 with TRBJ2-7; D gene ambiguous. The CDR3 is 14 residues long. Germline-derived CDR1 and CDR2 are MDHEN and SYDVKM. Deletions cut 2 bases from V and 0 bases from J, with 8 bases between.

The chain employs TRBV2 and TRBJ2-6, with D possibly being TRBD2 (6 bases). The CDR3 has 16 residues. V was trimmed by 2 bases and J by 0 bases, leaving 8 bases between them. Germline assignment: CDR1 SNHLY and CDR2 FYNNEI. Here the CDR3 DNA reads TGTGCCAGCAGTGAATGGGGGGTCTCTGGGGCCAACGTCCTGACTTTC. Translation: CASSEWGVSGANVLTF.

The chain employs TRBV5-1 and TRBJ2-3; 10 nucleotides agree with TRBD2. Germline values: CDR1 SGHRS, CDR2 YFSETQ. With 0 bases clipped from V and 1 base from J, the junction kept 8 bases outside the gene matches. The CDR3 sequence is 18 residues long. CDR3 in DNA: TGCGCCAGCAGCTTGGTACCTAGCGGGAGTGGAGGCACAGATACGCAGTATTTT. Translating gives CASSLVPSGSGGTDTQYF.

The V gene is TRBV6-1, the J gene TRBJ1-2; 7 bases are shared with TRBD1. Germline V gene data show CDR1 as MNHNS and CDR2 as SASEGT. V lost 4 bases to trimming and J lost 6 bases; unmatched junction nucleotides: 14. CDR3 size: 16 residues. The CDR3 loop is CASSVLGKGAFDGYTF. CDR3 DNA: TGTGCCAGCAGTGTCTTGGGAAAGGGGGCATTTGATGGCTACACCTTC.

The chain recombines TRBV29-1 with TRBJ2-2, with 10 bases lining up with TRBD1. V was clipped by 0 bases and J by 0 bases; unmatched bases: 7. Germline lookup yields CDR1 SQVTM and CDR2 ANQGSEA. The CDR3 is made up of 18 amino acids. The CDR3 DNA reads TGCAGCGTTGAAGAAGCCGGGACAGGGGTTACGAACACCGGGGAGCTGTTTTTT. Amino acid sequence: CSVEEAGTGVTNTGELFF.

J is TRBJ2-7 and V is TRBV10-2; D not certain. V was pared by 6 bases and J by 0 bases, with 12 bases between. Germline V CDR1 and CDR2: WSHSY, SAAADI. This CDR3 comprises 14 residues. The CDR3: CASSPGPPSYEQYF. CDR3 DNA: TGCGCCAGCAGCCCAGGCCCTCCCTCCTACGAGCAGTACTTC.

This sequence joins TRBV12-2 and TRBJ2-4; TRBD1, the table's D call, lacks a check against the DNA. TRBV12-2 is marked as a pseudogene. The CDR3 has 15 amino acids. CDR3 coding DNA: TGTGCAAGTCGCTTCGTACAAGTAGCCAAAAACATTCAGTACTTC. This sequence encodes CASRFVQVAKNIQYF.

V and J are TRBV19 and TRBJ1-2, with 7 bases lining up with TRBD1. The CDR3 is 14 amino acids. Germline V gene sequence: CDR1 LNHDA, CDR2 SQIVND (reference sequence). Trimming cost V 3 bases and J 6 bases; bases outside gene matches: 7. CDR3 in amino acids: CASSIRDSGNGYTF. In DNA, the CDR3 is TGTGCCAGTAGTATCCGGGACAGCGGAAATGGCTACACCTTC.

The chain uses TRBV5-5 and TRBJ1-2, with TRBD1 matching over 8 bases. Germline-derived CDR1 and CDR2 are SGHKS and YYEKEE (reference sequence). The V gene end was trimmed by 2 bases and the J gene end by 4 bases; junction bases not matched to a gene: 7. The CDR3 length is 15 residues. The CDR3 DNA reads as TGTGCCAGCAGCTTCGACAGGGGAGTTTTCTATGGCTACACCTTC. Its protein is CASSFDRGVFYGYTF.

This chain links TRBV29-1 with TRBJ2-5, with 12 bases identical to TRBD2. This CDR3 has 13 amino acids. The junction had 0 bases not matched to a gene; V was cut back by 2 bases and J by 5 bases. Germline V gene data show CDR1 as SQVTM and CDR2 as ANQGSEA. CDR3 in DNA: TGCAGCGTTGAACTAGCGGGAGGGGAGACCCAGTACTTC. Its protein product is CSVELAGGETQYF.

The V gene is TRBV6-6, the J gene TRBJ1-1; D perhaps matches TRBD1 (6 bases). Per the germline V gene, CDR1 is MNHNY and CDR2 is SVGAGI (reference sequence). The CDR3 spans 11 residues. V lost 2 bases and J 8 bases, leaving 6 bases between the germline ends. The CDR3 here is CASSYGQEAFF. CDR3 nucleotide sequence: TGTGCCAGCAGTTACGGACAGGAAGCTTTCTTT.